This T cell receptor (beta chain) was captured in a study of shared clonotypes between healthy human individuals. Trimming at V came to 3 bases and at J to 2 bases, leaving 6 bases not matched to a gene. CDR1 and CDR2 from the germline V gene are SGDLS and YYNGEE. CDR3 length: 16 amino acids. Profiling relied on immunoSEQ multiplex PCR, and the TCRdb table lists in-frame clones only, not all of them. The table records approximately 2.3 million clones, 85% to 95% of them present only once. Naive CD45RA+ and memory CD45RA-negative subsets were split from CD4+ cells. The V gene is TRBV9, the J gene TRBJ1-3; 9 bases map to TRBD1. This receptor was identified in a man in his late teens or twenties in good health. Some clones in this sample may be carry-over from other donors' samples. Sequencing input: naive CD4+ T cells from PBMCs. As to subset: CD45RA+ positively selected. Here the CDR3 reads CASSARDREPGNTIYF. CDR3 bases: TGTGCCAGCAGCGCCCGGGACAGGGAACCTGGAAACACCATATATTTT.